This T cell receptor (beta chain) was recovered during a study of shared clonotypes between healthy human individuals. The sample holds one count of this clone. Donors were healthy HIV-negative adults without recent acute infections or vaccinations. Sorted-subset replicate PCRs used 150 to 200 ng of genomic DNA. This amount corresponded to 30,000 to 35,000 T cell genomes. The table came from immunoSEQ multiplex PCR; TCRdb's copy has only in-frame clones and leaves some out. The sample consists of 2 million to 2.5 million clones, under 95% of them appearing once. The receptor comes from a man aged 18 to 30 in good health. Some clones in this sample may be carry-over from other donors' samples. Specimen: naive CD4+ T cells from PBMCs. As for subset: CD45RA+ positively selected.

The CDR3 protein is CATSSYRGLSGNTIYF. CDR3 nucleotides: TGTGCCACCAGCAGCTACAGGGGGCTCTCTGGAAACACCATATATTTT. V is TRBV15 and J is TRBJ1-3; 9 nucleotides align to TRBD1. Germline assignment: CDR1 LNHNV and CDR2 YYDKDF (reference sequence). This CDR3 has 16 amino acids. Trimming cost V 3 bases and J 0 bases; bases outside gene matches: 3.